This T cell receptor (beta chain) was profiled in a study of blood T cells in healthy people across ages. Regarding the study as a whole: With age, beta diversity per million T cells declined roughly linearly, significantly by approximately 41.

Trimming removed 2 bases from V and 4 bases from J, with 14 bases in between. The CDR3 totals 15 residues. Per germline, CDR1 MNHNS and CDR2 SASEGT. Sample donors were healthy Caucasian individuals that came from Russia, aged roughly 6 to 95. The authors drew about 10 milliliters of peripheral blood from each donor. The second PCR ran roughly 7 to 12 cycles with a sample-barcoded 5' primer and J-beta primers. Carrying 12 random nucleotides, a template-switch adaptor labeled each individual cDNA molecule. MiXCR, run by TCRdb on the 5' RACE reads, gives a single entry per CDR3 protein. This sample has roughly 1,500,000 distinct CDR3 sequences, with 35% to 45% found just once. Details on this clonotype: Its antigen is not identified.

The clonotype comes from a woman under 30 in good health. J is TRBJ1-1 and V is TRBV6-1; a possible D gene is TRBD1 (5 bases). Sequencing input: blood. The DNA of the CDR3 is TGTGCCAGCAGTGAACTAGGGGCGCAGGTCACTGAAGCTTTCTTT. Its translation is CASSELGAQVTEAFF.